A single sample gave rise to the 2 T cell receptor beta chains below, sequenced in a study of T cells after yellow fever vaccination. TCRdb redid the calling of the 5' RACE reads with MiXCR, one entry per CDR3 protein. The data contain 400,000 or so distinct CDR3 sequences, under 7.5% of them singletons. Material: PBMCs, obtained 5 days after the yellow fever booster vaccination. Receptors were obtained from a man in his thirties or forties who received the YFV17D yellow fever vaccine.

This chain connects TRBV6-1 to TRBJ2-1, with D possibly matching TRBD2 (5 bases). Per the germline V gene, CDR1 is MNHNS and CDR2 is SASEGT. Trimming pared 5 bases from V and 7 bases from J, leaving 21 bases between. This CDR3 has 16 residues. The CDR3: CASSTKAEAIGNEQFF. The DNA of the CDR3 is TGTGCCAGCAGTACAAAAGCGGAAGCCATTGGAAATGAGCAGTTCTTC.

This clonotype was observed a handful of times. The rearrangement uses TRBV5-1 and TRBJ2-7, with D possibly TRBD1 on 5 matching bases. The CDR3 runs to 17 residues. Germline lookup yields CDR1 SGHRS and CDR2 YFSETQ. The germline V and J ends were trimmed by 0 bases and 1 base, with 17 bases remaining between them. As DNA, the CDR3 is TGCGCCAGCAGCTTGGGGCAGGGTTTTGGGTCATCCTACGAGCAGTACTTC. Amino acids: CASSLGQGFGSSYEQYF.